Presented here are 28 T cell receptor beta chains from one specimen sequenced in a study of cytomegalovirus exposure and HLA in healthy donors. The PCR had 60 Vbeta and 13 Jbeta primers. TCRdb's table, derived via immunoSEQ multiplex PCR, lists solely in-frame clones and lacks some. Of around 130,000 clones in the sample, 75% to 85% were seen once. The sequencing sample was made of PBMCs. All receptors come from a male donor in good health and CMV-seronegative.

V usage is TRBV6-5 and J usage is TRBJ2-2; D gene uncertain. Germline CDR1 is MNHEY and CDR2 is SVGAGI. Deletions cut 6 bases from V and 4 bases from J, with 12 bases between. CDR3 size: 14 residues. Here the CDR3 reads CASSGSFSTGELFF. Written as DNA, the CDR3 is TGTGCCAGCAGCGGGTCTTTCAGCACCGGGGAGCTGTTTTTT.

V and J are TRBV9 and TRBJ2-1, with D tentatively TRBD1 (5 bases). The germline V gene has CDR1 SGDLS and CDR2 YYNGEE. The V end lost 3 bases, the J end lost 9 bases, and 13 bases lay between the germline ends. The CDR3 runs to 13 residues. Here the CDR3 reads CASSGGQGGEQFF. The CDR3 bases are TGTGCCAGCAGCGGTGGGCAGGGTGGTGAGCAGTTCTTC.

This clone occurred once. The CDR3 sequence is CASSGGTGSNQPQHF. The DNA of the CDR3 is TGTGCCAGCAGCGGAGGGACAGGGTCCAATCAGCCCCAGCATTTT. The V gene is TRBV9, the J gene TRBJ1-5, with 9 bases identical to TRBD1. Trimming cost V 3 bases and J 3 bases; bases outside gene matches: 4. The CDR3 has 15 amino acids. CDR1 and CDR2 from the germline V gene are SGDLS and YYNGEE.

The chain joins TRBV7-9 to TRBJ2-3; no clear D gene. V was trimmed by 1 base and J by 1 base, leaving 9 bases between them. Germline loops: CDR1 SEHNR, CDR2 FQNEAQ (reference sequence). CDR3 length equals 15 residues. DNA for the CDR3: TGTGCCAGCAGCTTAGGAGGTCCCGGCACAGATACGCAGTATTTT. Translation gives CASSLGGPGTDTQYF.

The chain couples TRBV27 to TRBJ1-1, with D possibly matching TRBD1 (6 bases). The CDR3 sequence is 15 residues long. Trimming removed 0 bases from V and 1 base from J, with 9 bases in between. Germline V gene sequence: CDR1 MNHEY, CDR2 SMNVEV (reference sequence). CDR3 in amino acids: CASSLSRGGNTEAFF. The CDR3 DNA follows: TGTGCCAGCAGTTTATCGAGGGGGGGGAACACTGAAGCTTTCTTT.

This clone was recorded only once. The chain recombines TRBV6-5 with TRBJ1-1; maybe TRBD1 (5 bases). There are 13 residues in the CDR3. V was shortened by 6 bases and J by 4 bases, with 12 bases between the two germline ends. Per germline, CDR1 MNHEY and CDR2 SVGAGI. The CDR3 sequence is CASSQGRSTEAFF. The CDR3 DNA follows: TGTGCCAGCAGCCAGGGTAGGAGCACTGAAGCTTTCTTT.

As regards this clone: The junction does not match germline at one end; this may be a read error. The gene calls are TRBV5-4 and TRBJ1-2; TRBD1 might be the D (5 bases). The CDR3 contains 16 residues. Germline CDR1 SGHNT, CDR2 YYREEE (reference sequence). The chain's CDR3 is CAGSLAAVGGNYGYTF. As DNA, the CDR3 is TGTGCCGGCAGCTTGGCGGCGGTGGGGGGTAACTATGGCTACACCTTC. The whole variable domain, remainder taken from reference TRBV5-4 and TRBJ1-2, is ETGVTQSPTHLIKTRGQQVTLRCSSQSGHNTVSWYQQALGQGPQFIFQYYREEENGRGNFPPRFSGLQFPNYSSELNVNALELDDSALYLCAGSLAAVGGNYGYTFGSGTRLTVV.

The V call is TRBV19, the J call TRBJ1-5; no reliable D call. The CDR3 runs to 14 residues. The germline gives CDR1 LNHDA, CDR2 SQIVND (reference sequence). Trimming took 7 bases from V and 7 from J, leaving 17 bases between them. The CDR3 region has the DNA TGTGCCAGTATCCCCCGGGGAGGAGGACAGCCCCAGCATTTT. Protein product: CASIPRGGGQPQHF.

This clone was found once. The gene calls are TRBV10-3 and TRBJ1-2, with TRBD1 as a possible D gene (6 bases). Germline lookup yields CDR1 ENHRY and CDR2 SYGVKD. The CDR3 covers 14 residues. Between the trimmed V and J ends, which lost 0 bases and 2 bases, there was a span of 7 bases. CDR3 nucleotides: TGTGCCATCAGTGAGTCAGGACAGAACTATGGCTACACCTTC. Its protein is CAISESGQNYGYTF.

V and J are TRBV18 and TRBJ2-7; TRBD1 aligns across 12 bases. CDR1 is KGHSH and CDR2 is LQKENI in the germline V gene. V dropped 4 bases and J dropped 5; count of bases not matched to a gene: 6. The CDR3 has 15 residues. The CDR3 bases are TGTGCCAGCTCACTTGGGACAGGGGGCAGCGACGAGCAGTACTTC. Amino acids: CASSLGTGGSDEQYF.

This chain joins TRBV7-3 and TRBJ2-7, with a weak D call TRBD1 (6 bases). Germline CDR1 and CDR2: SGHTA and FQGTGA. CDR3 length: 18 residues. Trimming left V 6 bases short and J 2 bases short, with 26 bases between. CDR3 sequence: CASRGWVSRDNGTYEQYF. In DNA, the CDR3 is TGTGCCAGCAGGGGTTGGGTTTCCCGGGACAATGGGACCTACGAGCAGTACTTC.

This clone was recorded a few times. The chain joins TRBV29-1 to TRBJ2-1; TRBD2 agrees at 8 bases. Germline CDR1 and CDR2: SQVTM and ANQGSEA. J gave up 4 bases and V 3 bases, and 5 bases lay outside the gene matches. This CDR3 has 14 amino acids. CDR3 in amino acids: CSVDGSGMYNEQFF. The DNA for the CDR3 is TGCAGCGTTGATGGTAGCGGGATGTACAATGAGCAGTTCTTC.

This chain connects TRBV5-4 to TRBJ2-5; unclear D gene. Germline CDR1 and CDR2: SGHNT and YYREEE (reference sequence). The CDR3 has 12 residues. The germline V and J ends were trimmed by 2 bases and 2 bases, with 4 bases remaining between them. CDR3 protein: CASSFRQETQYF. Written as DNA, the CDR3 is TGTGCCAGCAGCTTCCGTCAAGAGACCCAGTACTTC.

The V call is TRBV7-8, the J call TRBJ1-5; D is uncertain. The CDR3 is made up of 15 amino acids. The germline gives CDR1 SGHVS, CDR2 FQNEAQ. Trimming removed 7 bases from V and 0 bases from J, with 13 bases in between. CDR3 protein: CASTPRGNSNQPQHF. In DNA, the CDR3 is TGTGCCAGCACCCCGCGAGGGAATAGCAATCAGCCCCAGCATTTT.

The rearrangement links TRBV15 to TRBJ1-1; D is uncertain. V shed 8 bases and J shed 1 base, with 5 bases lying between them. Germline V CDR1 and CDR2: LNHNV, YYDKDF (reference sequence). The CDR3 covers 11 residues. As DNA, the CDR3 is TGTGCCACCGCCGGGAACACTGAAGCTTTCTTT. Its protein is CATAGNTEAFF. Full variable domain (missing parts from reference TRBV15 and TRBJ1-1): DAMVIQNPRYQVTQFGKPVTLSCSQTLNHNVMYWYQQKSSQAPKLLFHYYDKDFNNEADTPDNFQSRRPNTSFCFLDIRSPGLGDTAMYLCATAGNTEAFFGQGTRLTVV.

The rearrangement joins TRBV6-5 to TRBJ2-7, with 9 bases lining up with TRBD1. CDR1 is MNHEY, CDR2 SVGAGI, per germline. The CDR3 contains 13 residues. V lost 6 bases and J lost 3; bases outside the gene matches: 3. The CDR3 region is CASRPTGGYEQYF. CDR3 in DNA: TGTGCCAGCAGACCGACAGGGGGCTACGAGCAGTACTTC.

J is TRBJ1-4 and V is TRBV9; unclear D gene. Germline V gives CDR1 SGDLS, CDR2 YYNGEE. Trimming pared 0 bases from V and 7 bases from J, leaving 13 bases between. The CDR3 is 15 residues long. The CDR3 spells CASSVGGTGSEKLFF. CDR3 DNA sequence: TGTGCCAGCAGCGTAGGAGGCACCGGGAGTGAAAAACTGTTTTTT.

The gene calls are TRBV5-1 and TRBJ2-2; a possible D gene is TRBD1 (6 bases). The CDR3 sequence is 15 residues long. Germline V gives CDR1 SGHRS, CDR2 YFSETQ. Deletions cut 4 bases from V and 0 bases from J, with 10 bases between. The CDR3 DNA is TGCGCCAGCAGCGTACAGGGCCCGAACACCGGGGAGCTGTTTTTT. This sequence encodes CASSVQGPNTGELFF.

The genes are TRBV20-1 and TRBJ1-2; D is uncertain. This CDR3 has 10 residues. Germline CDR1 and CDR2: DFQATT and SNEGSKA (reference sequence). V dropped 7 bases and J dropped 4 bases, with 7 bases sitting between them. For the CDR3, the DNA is TGCAGTGTACCGAGCTATGGCTACACCTTC. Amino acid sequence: CSVPSYGYTF.

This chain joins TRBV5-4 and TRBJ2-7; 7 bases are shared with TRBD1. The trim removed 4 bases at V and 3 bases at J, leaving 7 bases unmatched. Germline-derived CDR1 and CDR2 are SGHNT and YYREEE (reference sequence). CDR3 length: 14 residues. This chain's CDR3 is CASSRDSPIYEQYF. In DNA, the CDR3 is TGTGCCAGCAGCCGGGACAGTCCCATCTACGAGCAGTACTTC.

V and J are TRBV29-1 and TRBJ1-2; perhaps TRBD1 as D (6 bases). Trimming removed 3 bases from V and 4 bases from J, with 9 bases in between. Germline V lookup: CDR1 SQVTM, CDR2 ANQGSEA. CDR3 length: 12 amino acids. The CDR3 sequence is CSVDWGPYGYTF. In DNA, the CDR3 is TGCAGCGTTGACTGGGGGCCCTATGGCTACACCTTC.

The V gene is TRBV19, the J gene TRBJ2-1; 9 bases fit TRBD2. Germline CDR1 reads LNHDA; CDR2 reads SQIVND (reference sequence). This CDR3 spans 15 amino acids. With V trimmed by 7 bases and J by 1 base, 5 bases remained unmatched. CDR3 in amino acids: CASKNSGSSYNEQFF. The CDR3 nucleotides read TGTGCCAGTAAAAATAGCGGGAGTTCCTACAATGAGCAGTTCTTC.

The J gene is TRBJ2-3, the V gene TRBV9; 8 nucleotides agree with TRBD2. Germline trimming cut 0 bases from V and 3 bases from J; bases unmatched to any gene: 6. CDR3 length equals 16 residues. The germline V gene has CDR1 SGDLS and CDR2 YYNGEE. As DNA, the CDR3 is TGTGCCAGCAGCGTAGGAGTAGCGGGAATGACAGATACGCAGTATTTT. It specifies CASSVGVAGMTDTQYF.

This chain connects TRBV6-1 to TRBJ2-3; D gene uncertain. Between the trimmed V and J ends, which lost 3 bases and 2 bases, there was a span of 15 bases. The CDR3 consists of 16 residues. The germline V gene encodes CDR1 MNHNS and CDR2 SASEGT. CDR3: CASSDHSREYTDTQYF. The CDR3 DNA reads TGTGCCAGCAGTGACCACTCGAGAGAGTACACAGATACGCAGTATTTT.

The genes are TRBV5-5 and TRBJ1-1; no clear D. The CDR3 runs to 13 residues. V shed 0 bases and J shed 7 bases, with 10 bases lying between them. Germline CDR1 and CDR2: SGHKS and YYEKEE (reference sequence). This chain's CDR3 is CASSLGRNFEAFF. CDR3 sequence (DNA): TGTGCCAGCAGCTTGGGGAGAAACTTTGAAGCTTTCTTT.

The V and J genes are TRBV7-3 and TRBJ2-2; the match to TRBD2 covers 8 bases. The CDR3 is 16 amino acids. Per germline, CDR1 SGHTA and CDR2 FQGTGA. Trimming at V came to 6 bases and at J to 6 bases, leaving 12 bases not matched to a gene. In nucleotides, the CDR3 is TGTGCCAGCAGTTCCTTCGGGCGGGAGGCCGCCGGGGAGCTGTTTTTT. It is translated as CASSSFGREAAGELFF.

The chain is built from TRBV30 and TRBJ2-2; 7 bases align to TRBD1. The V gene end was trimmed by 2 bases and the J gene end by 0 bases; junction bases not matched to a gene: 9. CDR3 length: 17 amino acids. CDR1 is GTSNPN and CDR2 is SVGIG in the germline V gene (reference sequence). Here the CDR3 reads CAWSLGQMLANTGELFF. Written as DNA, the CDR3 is TGTGCCTGGAGTCTGGGACAGATGCTCGCGAACACCGGGGAGCTGTTTTTT.

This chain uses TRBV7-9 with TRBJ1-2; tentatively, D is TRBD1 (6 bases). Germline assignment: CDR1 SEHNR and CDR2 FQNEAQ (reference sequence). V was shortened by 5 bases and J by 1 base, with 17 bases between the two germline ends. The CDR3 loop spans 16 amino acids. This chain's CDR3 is CASSEPTGFRNYGYTF. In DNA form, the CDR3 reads TGTGCCAGCAGCGAACCCACAGGGTTCCGTAACTATGGCTACACCTTC.